This is a list of T cell receptor beta chains from one sample in a study of blood T cell repertoires in COVID-19. Some clones are missing from TCRdb's copy, which holds only in-frame ones; the method was immunoSEQ multiplex PCR. The sample yields about 210,000 clones, around nine tenths seen once. The sequenced material came from peripheral blood. Receptors were obtained from a middle-aged woman with acute or convalescent COVID-19. Each CDR3 is given with its conserved first and last residue. Each record gives: V gene, CDR3 length, D gene, clone size, J gene, CDR3 protein, CDR3 DNA. A D gene is named only where the DNA matches it firmly. Rows give clone size only sometimes, using once, few, many, or a class for an expanded clone.

v_call: TRBV4-2; cdr3_length: 16; d_call: NA; clone_size: few; j_call: TRBJ1-3; cdr3_aa: CASSQSDGSSGNTIYF; cdr3_nt: TGTGCCAGCAGCCAATCTGACGGGTCCTCTGGAAACACCATATATTTT
v_call: TRBV12-3/TRBV12-4; cdr3_length: 11; d_call: TRBD1; clone_size: NA; j_call: TRBJ1-1; cdr3_aa: CASSVDREGFF; cdr3_nt: TGTGCCAGCAGCGTGGACAGGGAAGGTTTCTTT
v_call: TRBV10-3; cdr3_length: 14; d_call: NA; clone_size: NA; j_call: TRBJ1-2; cdr3_aa: CAISEFPLGGGYTF; cdr3_nt: TGTGCCATCAGTGAATTCCCGCTGGGAGGTGGCTACACCTTC
v_call: TRBV10-2; cdr3_length: 14; d_call: NA; clone_size: NA; j_call: TRBJ1-2; cdr3_aa: CASKPSRSFYGYTF; cdr3_nt: TGCGCCAGCAAGCCCTCAAGGAGTTTCTATGGCTACACCTTC
v_call: TRBV12-5; cdr3_length: 16; d_call: NA; clone_size: NA; j_call: TRBJ1-2; cdr3_aa: CASGLRQGLTDYGYTF; cdr3_nt: TGTGCTAGTGGTTTGAGGCAGGGCCTCACCGACTATGGCTACACCTTC
v_call: TRBV7-2; cdr3_length: 17; d_call: TRBD2; clone_size: NA; j_call: TRBJ2-4; cdr3_aa: CASSSQRGGLAKNIQYF; cdr3_nt: TGTGCCAGCAGCTCACAGCGGGGGGGCTTGGCCAAAAACATTCAGTACTTC
v_call: TRBV6-1; cdr3_length: 17; d_call: NA; clone_size: NA; j_call: TRBJ1-1; cdr3_aa: CASSARDTRRLYTEAFF; cdr3_nt: TGTGCCAGCAGTGCCCGCGACACCCGAAGGTTGTACACTGAAGCTTTCTTT
v_call: TRBV6-6; cdr3_length: 14; d_call: NA; clone_size: NA; j_call: TRBJ1-1; cdr3_aa: CASRSRVDDTEAFF; cdr3_nt: TGTGCCAGCAGGAGCAGGGTCGACGACACTGAAGCTTTCTTT
v_call: TRBV11-3; cdr3_length: 14; d_call: NA; clone_size: NA; j_call: TRBJ2-5; cdr3_aa: CASSLIGGEETQYF; cdr3_nt: TGTGCCAGCAGCTTAATTGGAGGGGAGGAGACCCAGTACTTC
v_call: TRBV2; cdr3_length: 18; d_call: TRBD2; clone_size: NA; j_call: TRBJ2-5; cdr3_aa: CASSLPWGLAGGQETQYF; cdr3_nt: TGTGCCAGCAGTCTTCCCTGGGGACTAGCGGGGGGTCAAGAGACCCAGTACTTC
v_call: TRBV18; cdr3_length: 13; d_call: NA; clone_size: NA; j_call: TRBJ1-1; cdr3_aa: CASSPLANTEAFF; cdr3_nt: TGTGCCAGCTCACCACTGGCCAACACTGAAGCTTTCTTT
v_call: TRBV5-1; cdr3_length: 15; d_call: NA; clone_size: once; j_call: TRBJ1-3; cdr3_aa: CASSLVALSGNTIYF; cdr3_nt: TGCGCCAGCAGCTTGGTGGCCCTCTCTGGAAACACCATATATTTT
v_call: TRBV13; cdr3_length: 15; d_call: TRBD2; clone_size: NA; j_call: TRBJ2-1; cdr3_aa: CASGEAGATYNEQFF; cdr3_nt: TGTGCCAGCGGAGAAGCGGGGGCCACTTACAATGAGCAGTTCTTC
v_call: TRBV19; cdr3_length: 13; d_call: TRBD1; clone_size: NA; j_call: TRBJ1-1; cdr3_aa: CASSIDYRGEAFF; cdr3_nt: TGTGCCAGTAGTATAGATTACAGGGGTGAAGCTTTCTTT
v_call: TRBV19; cdr3_length: 14; d_call: TRBD1; clone_size: NA; j_call: TRBJ1-5; cdr3_aa: CATGWGQSNQPQHF; cdr3_nt: TGTGCCACTGGGTGGGGACAGAGCAATCAGCCCCAGCATTTT
v_call: TRBV6-5; cdr3_length: 13; d_call: NA; clone_size: NA; j_call: TRBJ2-4; cdr3_aa: CASSTPGRNIQYF; cdr3_nt: TGTGCCAGCAGTACCCCAGGGCGGAATATTCAGTACTTC
v_call: TRBV2; cdr3_length: 13; d_call: NA; clone_size: NA; j_call: TRBJ1-2; cdr3_aa: CASSDAGPYSYTF; cdr3_nt: TGTGCCAGCAGTGACGCGGGTCCTTACAGCTACACCTTC
v_call: TRBV14; cdr3_length: 16; d_call: NA; clone_size: NA; j_call: TRBJ1-2; cdr3_aa: CASSHLIDRNFYGYTF; cdr3_nt: TGTGCCAGCAGCCATTTAATCGACAGGAACTTCTATGGCTACACCTTC
v_call: TRBV11-3; cdr3_length: 18; d_call: TRBD2; clone_size: NA; j_call: TRBJ2-2; cdr3_aa: CASEQGRGMTLPTGELFF; cdr3_nt: TGTGCCAGCGAACAAGGGCGGGGGATGACTTTGCCCACCGGGGAGCTGTTTTTT
v_call: TRBV25-1; cdr3_length: 15; d_call: TRBD1; clone_size: NA; j_call: TRBJ1-1; cdr3_aa: CASSSTGTGDTEAFF; cdr3_nt: TGTGCCAGCAGTTCCACCGGGACAGGGGACACTGAAGCTTTCTTT
v_call: TRBV9; cdr3_length: 15; d_call: TRBD2; clone_size: many; j_call: TRBJ2-3; cdr3_aa: CASSSTGTSAGTQYF; cdr3_nt: TGTGCCAGCAGCTCAACCGGGACTAGCGCTGGTACGCAGTATTTT
v_call: TRBV24-1; cdr3_length: 16; d_call: TRBD2; clone_size: NA; j_call: TRBJ2-5; cdr3_aa: CATSSGGRLVQETQYF; cdr3_nt: TGTGCCACCAGCAGCGGGGGACGGCTTGTGCAAGAGACCCAGTACTTC
v_call: TRBV6-6; cdr3_length: 22; d_call: NA; clone_size: NA; j_call: TRBJ2-2; cdr3_aa: CASSPRLPHPGTSFANTGELFF; cdr3_nt: TGTGCCAGCAGTCCCCGTCTCCCTCATCCCGGGACATCCTTCGCGAACACCGGGGAGCTGTTTTTT
v_call: TRBV9; cdr3_length: 14; d_call: NA; clone_size: NA; j_call: TRBJ1-6; cdr3_aa: CASSVVGGWAPLHF; cdr3_nt: TGTGCCAGCAGCGTAGTTGGGGGCTGGGCACCCCTCCACTTT
v_call: TRBV11-2; cdr3_length: 17; d_call: TRBD2; clone_size: NA; j_call: TRBJ2-2; cdr3_aa: CASSSTRLAGNTGELFF; cdr3_nt: TGTGCCAGCAGCTCCACCCGACTAGCGGGGAACACCGGGGAGCTGTTTTTT
v_call: TRBV10-3; cdr3_length: 13; d_call: TRBD1; clone_size: NA; j_call: TRBJ1-2; cdr3_aa: CAIRGQTAYGYTF; cdr3_nt: TGTGCCATCCGGGGACAGACGGCCTATGGCTACACCTTC
v_call: TRBV7-2; cdr3_length: 15; d_call: TRBD2; clone_size: NA; j_call: TRBJ2-5; cdr3_aa: CASSRLAGAQETQYF; cdr3_nt: TGTGCCAGCAGCCGGCTAGCGGGGGCCCAAGAGACCCAGTACTTC
v_call: TRBV14; cdr3_length: 13; d_call: NA; clone_size: once; j_call: TRBJ1-5; cdr3_aa: CASSLRPGQPQHF; cdr3_nt: TGTGCCAGCAGCTTGCGACCGGGTCAGCCCCAGCATTTT
v_call: TRBV20-1; cdr3_length: 12; d_call: TRBD1; clone_size: NA; j_call: TRBJ1-1; cdr3_aa: CSASVTGDEAFF; cdr3_nt: TGCAGTGCTAGTGTTACAGGGGATGAAGCTTTCTTT
v_call: TRBV19; cdr3_length: 14; d_call: TRBD1; clone_size: NA; j_call: TRBJ2-5; cdr3_aa: CASSPGQGVETQYF; cdr3_nt: TGTGCCAGTAGTCCTGGACAGGGGGTAGAGACCCAGTACTTC
v_call: TRBV9; cdr3_length: 17; d_call: TRBD1; clone_size: NA; j_call: TRBJ2-3; cdr3_aa: CASSVAGWDRLTDTQYF; cdr3_nt: TGTGCCAGCAGCGTCGCCGGGTGGGACAGGCTTACAGATACGCAGTATTTT
v_call: TRBV6-5; cdr3_length: 14; d_call: NA; clone_size: NA; j_call: TRBJ1-4; cdr3_aa: CASSRGVKGEKLFF; cdr3_nt: TGTGCCAGCAGTCGCGGGGTTAAGGGCGAAAAACTGTTTTTT
v_call: TRBV2; cdr3_length: 15; d_call: TRBD1; clone_size: NA; j_call: TRBJ1-6; cdr3_aa: CASRDRGHYNSPLHF; cdr3_nt: TGTGCCAGCAGGGACAGGGGTCATTATAATTCACCCCTCCACTTT
v_call: TRBV15; cdr3_length: 15; d_call: TRBD1; clone_size: NA; j_call: TRBJ1-2; cdr3_aa: CATSRDPGQGSPYTF; cdr3_nt: TGTGCCACCAGCAGAGATCCGGGACAGGGATCTCCCTACACCTTC
v_call: TRBV19; cdr3_length: 17; d_call: NA; clone_size: NA; j_call: TRBJ1-4; cdr3_aa: CASSTLQGTLRNEKLFF; cdr3_nt: TGTGCCAGTAGTACCCTACAGGGAACCCTTCGTAATGAAAAACTGTTTTTT
v_call: TRBV6-4; cdr3_length: 13; d_call: NA; clone_size: once; j_call: TRBJ1-1; cdr3_aa: CASSARGVTEAFF; cdr3_nt: TGTGCCAGCAGTGCCCGGGGGGTCACTGAAGCTTTCTTT
v_call: TRBV2; cdr3_length: 14; d_call: NA; clone_size: NA; j_call: TRBJ1-6; cdr3_aa: CASSSGDYIHPLHF; cdr3_nt: TGTGCCAGCAGCTCGGGGGACTACATTCACCCCCTCCACTTT
v_call: TRBV2; cdr3_length: 12; d_call: NA; clone_size: NA; j_call: TRBJ1-2; cdr3_aa: CASSKTATGYTF; cdr3_nt: TGTGCCAGCAGCAAGACTGCTACTGGCTACACCTTC
v_call: TRBV6-5; cdr3_length: 13; d_call: NA; clone_size: NA; j_call: TRBJ1-6; cdr3_aa: CASTGYNNSPLHF; cdr3_nt: TGTGCCAGCACGGGGTATAACAATTCACCCCTCCACTTT
v_call: TRBV14; cdr3_length: 15; d_call: TRBD1; clone_size: NA; j_call: TRBJ1-2; cdr3_aa: CASSPPGQEGYGYTF; cdr3_nt: TGTGCCAGCAGCCCACCGGGACAGGAAGGCTATGGCTACACCTTC